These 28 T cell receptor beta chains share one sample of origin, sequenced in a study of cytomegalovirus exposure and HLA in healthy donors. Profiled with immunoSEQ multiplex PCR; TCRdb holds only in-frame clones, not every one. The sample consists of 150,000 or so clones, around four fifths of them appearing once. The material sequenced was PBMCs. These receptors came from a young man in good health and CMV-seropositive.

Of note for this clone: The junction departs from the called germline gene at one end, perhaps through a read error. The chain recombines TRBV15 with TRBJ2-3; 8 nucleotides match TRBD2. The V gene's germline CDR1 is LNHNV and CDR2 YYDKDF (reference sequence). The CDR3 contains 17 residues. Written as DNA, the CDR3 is TGTGCCACCAGCAGCCGTGGGGCGGGGGGCCGCACATATACGCAGTATTTT. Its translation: CATSSRGAGGRTYTQYF.

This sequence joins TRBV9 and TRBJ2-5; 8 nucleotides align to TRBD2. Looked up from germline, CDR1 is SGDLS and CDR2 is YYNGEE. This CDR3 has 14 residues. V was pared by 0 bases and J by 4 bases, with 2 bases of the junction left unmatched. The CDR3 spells CASSVEGTRETQYF. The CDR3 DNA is TGTGCCAGCAGCGTAGAAGGGACTAGAGAGACCCAGTACTTC.

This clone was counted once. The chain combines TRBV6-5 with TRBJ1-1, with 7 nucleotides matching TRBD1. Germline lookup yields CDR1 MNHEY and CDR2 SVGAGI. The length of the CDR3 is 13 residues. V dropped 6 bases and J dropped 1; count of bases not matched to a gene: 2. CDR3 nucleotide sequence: TGTGCCAGCAGCAGACAGGGGAACACTGAAGCTTTCTTT. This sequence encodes CASSRQGNTEAFF.

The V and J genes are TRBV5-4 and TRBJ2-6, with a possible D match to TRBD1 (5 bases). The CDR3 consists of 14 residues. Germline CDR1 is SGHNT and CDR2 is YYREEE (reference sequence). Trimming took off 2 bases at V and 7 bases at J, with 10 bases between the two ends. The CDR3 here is CASSLTGNANVLTF. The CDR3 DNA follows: TGTGCCAGCAGCTTAACAGGAAATGCCAACGTCCTGACTTTC.

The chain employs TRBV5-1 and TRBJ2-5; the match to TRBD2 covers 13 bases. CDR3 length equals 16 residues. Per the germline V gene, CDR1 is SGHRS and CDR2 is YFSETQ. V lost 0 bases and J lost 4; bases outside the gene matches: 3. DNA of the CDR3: TGCGCCAGCAGCTTGGGAGGACTAGCGGGGGCAGAGACCCAGTACTTC. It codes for CASSLGGLAGAETQYF.

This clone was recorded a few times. DNA for the CDR3: TGTGCCAGCAAGTATTCCGAGGTATTAGGTGAGCAGTTCTTC. This sequence encodes CASKYSEVLGEQFF. The rearrangement joins TRBV6-1 to TRBJ2-1; the D is unclear. The CDR3 contains 14 residues. V was trimmed by 7 bases and J by 9 bases, leaving 19 bases between them. Germline assignment: CDR1 MNHNS and CDR2 SASEGT.

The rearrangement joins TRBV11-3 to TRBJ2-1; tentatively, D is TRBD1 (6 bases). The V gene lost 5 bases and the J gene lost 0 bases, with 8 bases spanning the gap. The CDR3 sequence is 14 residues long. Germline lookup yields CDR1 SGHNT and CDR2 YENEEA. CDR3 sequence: CASSADSSYNEQFF. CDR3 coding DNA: TGTGCCAGCAGCGCGGACAGCTCCTACAATGAGCAGTTCTTC.

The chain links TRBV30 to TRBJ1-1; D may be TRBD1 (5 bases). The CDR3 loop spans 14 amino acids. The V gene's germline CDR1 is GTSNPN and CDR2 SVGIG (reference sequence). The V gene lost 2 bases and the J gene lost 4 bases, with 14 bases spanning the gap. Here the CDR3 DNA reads TGTGCCTGGAGTCGATCAGTTAGGGGCACTGAAGCTTTCTTT. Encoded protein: CAWSRSVRGTEAFF.

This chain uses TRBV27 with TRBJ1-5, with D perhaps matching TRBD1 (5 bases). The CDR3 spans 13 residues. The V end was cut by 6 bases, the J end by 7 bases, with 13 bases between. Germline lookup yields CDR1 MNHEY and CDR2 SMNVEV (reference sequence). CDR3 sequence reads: CASSRRQSQPQHF. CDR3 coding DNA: TGTGCCAGCAGCCGAAGACAGAGCCAGCCCCAGCATTTT.

The CDR3 protein is CASSPGQGEGYTF. The CDR3 region has the DNA TGTGCCAGTAGTCCAGGACAGGGTGAGGGCTACACCTTC. The chain is built from TRBV19 and TRBJ1-2, with 8 bases identical to TRBD1. Germline-derived CDR1 and CDR2 are LNHDA and SQIVND (reference sequence). CDR3 length: 13 amino acids. With V trimmed by 5 bases and J by 8 bases, 7 bases remained unmatched.

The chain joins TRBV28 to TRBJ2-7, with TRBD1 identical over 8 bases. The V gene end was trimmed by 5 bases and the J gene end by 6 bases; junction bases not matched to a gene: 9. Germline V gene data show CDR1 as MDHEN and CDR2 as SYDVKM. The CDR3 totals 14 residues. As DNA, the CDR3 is TGTGCCAGCAGTATCAGACAGGGGTTACGCGAGCAGTACTTC. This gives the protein CASSIRQGLREQYF. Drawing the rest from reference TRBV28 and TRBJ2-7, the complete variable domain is DVKVTQSSRYLVKRTGEKVFLECVQDMDHENMFWYRQDPGLGLRLIYFSYDVKMKEKGDIPEGYSVSREKKERFSLILESASTNQTSMYLCASSIRQGLREQYFGPGTRLTVT.

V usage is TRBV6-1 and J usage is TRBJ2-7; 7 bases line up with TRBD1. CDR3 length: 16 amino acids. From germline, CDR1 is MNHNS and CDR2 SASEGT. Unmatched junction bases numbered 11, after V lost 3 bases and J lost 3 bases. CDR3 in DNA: TGTGCCAGCAGTGACCGGGGCAGGGGGTTACTCTACGAGCAGTACTTC. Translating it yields CASSDRGRGLLYEQYF.

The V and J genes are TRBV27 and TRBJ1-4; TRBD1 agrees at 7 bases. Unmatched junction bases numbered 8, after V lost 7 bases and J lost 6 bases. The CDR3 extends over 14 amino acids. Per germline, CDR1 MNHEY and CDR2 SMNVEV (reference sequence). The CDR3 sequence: CASTKLRGDEKLFF. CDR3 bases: TGTGCCAGCACTAAACTCAGGGGGGATGAAAAACTGTTTTTT.

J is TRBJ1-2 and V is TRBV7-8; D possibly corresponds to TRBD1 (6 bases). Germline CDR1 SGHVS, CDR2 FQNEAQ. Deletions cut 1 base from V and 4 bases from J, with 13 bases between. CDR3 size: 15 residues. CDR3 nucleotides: TGTGCCAGCAGCTTAGAAAGGGGGATGAGCTATGGCTACACCTTC. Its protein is CASSLERGMSYGYTF.

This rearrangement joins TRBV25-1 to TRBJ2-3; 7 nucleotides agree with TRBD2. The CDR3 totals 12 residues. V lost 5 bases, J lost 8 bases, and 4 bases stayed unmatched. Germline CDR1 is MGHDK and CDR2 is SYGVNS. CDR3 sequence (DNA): TGTGCCAGCAGTCCAAGCGGGGCTACGCAGTATTTT. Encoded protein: CASSPSGATQYF. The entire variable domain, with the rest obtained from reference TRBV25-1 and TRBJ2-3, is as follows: EADIYQTPRYLVIGTGKKITLECSQTMGHDKMYWYQQDPGMELHLIHYSYGVNSTEKGDLSSESTVSRIRTEHFPLTLESARPSHTSQYLCASSPSGATQYFGPGTRLTVL.

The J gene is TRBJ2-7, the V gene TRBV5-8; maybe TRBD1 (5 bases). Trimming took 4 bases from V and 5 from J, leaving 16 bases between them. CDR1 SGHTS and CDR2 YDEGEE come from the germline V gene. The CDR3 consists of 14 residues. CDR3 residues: CASSRTKFGDEQYF. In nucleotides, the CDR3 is TGTGCCAGCAGCCGGACAAAATTTGGGGACGAGCAGTACTTC. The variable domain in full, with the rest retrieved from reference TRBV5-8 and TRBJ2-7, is EAGVTQSPTHLIKTRGQQATLRCSPISGHTSVYWYQQALGLGLQFLLWYDEGEERNRGNFPPRFSGRQFPNYSSELNVNALELEDSALYLCASSRTKFGDEQYFGPGTRLTVT.

CDR3 amino acids: CASSVAPRQGEKLFF. In DNA form, the CDR3 reads TGTGCCAGCAGCGTAGCCCCGAGACAGGGTGAAAAACTGTTTTTT. The V call is TRBV9, the J call TRBJ1-4, with TRBD1 matching 7 bases. The germline V gene has CDR1 SGDLS and CDR2 YYNGEE. This CDR3 region has 15 residues. V gave up 0 bases and J gave up 7 bases; unmatched junction bases: 6.

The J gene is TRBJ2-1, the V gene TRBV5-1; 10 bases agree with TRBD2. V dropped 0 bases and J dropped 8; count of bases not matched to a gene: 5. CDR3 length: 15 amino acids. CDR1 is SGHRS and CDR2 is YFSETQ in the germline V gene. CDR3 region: CASSLELAGGDEQFF. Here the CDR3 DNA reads TGCGCCAGCAGCTTGGAGTTAGCGGGGGGTGATGAGCAGTTCTTC.

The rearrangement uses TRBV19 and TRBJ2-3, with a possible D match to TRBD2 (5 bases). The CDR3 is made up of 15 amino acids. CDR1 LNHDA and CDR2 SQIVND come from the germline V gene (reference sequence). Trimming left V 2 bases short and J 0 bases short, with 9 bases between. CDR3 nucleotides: TGTGCCAGTAGTATAAGCGGAAAGAGCACAGATACGCAGTATTTT. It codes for CASSISGKSTDTQYF.

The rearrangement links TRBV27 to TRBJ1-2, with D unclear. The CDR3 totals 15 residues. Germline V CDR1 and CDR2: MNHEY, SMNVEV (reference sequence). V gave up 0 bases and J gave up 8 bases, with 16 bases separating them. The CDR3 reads CASSLSRAGSEGYTF. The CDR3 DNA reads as TGTGCCAGCAGTTTATCGCGGGCAGGATCGGAAGGCTACACCTTC.

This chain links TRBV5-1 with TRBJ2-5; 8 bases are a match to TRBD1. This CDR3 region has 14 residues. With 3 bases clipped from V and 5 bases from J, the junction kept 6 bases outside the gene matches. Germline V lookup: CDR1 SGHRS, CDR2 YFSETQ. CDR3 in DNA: TGCGCCAGCAGCTGGGGGACAGGCGGCGAGACCCAGTACTTC. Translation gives CASSWGTGGETQYF.

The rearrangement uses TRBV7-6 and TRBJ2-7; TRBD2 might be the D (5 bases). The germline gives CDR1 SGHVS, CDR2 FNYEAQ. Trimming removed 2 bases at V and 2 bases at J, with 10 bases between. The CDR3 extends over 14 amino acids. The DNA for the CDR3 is TGTGCCAGCAGCTTATCAGAGGGAACCTACGAGCAGTACTTC. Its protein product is CASSLSEGTYEQYF.

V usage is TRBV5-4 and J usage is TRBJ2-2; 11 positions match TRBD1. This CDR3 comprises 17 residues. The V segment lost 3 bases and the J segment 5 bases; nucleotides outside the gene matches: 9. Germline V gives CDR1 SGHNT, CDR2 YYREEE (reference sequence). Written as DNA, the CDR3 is TGTGCCAGCAGCTGGACTTTGGACAGGGGGCGTACCGGGGAGCTGTTTTTT. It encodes CASSWTLDRGRTGELFF.

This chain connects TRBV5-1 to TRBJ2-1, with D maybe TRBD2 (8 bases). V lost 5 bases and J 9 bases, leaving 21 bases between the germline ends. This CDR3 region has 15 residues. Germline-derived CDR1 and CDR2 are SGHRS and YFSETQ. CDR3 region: CASSPTGRGDGEQFF. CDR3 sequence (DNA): TGCGCCAGCAGTCCGACAGGGCGGGGGGATGGTGAGCAGTTCTTC.

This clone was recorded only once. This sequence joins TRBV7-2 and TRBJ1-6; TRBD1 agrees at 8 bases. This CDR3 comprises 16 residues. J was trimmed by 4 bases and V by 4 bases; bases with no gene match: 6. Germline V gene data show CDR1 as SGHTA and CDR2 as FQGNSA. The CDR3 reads CASSSRTGRYNSPLHF. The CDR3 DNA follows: TGTGCCAGCAGCTCCCGGACAGGGAGATATAATTCACCCCTCCACTTT.

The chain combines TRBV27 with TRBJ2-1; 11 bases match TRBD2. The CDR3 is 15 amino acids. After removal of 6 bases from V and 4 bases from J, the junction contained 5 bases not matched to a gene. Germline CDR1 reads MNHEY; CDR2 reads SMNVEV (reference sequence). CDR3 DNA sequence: TGTGCCAGCAGCGCGACTAGCGGGGTTTACAATGAGCAGTTCTTC. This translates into CASSATSGVYNEQFF.

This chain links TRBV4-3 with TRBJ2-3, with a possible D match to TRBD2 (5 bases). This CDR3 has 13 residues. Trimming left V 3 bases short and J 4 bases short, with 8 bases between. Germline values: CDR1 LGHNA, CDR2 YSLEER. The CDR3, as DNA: TGCGCCAGCAGCCAGCTACTAGCAGATACGCAGTATTTT. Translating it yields CASSQLLADTQYF.

The CDR3 DNA reads TGCGCCAGCAGCCCGGGGGAGAACACTGAAGCTTTCTTT. This encodes CASSPGENTEAFF. The chain employs TRBV5-1 and TRBJ1-1, with D possibly TRBD1 on 5 matching bases. Germline V gene sequence: CDR1 SGHRS, CDR2 YFSETQ. The length of the CDR3 is 13 residues. V was cut by 4 bases and J by 1 base, with 8 bases left in between.